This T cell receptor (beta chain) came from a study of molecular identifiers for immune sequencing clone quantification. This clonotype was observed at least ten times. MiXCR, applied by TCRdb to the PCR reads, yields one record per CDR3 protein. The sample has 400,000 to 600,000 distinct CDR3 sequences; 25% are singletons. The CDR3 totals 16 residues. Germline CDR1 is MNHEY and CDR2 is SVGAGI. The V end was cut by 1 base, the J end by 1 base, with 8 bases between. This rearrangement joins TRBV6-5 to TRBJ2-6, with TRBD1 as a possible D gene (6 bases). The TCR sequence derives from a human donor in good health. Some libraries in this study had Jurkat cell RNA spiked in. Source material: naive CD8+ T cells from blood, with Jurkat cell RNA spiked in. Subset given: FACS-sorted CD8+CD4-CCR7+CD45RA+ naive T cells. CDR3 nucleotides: TGTGCCAGCAGTTACTATACAGGGTCTGGGGCCAACGTCCTGACTTTC. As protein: CASSYYTGSGANVLTF.